This T cell receptor beta chain was captured by sequencing in a study of regulatory T cells in long-lasting Graves disease. Study context: The antithyroid drugs taken by newly diagnosed Graves' patients had been used for under 3 months.

The CDR3 is 16 amino acids. Germline V gives CDR1 LGHDT, CDR2 YNNKEL (reference sequence). The V gene lost 1 base and the J gene lost 0 bases, with 9 bases spanning the gap. Construction of TCR beta libraries relied on iRepertoire HTBI primers and on Arm-PCR targeting CDR3 regions. In TCRdb, the multiplex PCR reads were re-called with MiXCR into one record per CDR3 protein. Of hundreds of thousands of distinct CDR3 sequences in the sample, 16% were seen once. The table lists this clonotype with a few counts. As to time point: newly diagnosed GD, antithyroid drugs for less than 3 months. RNA extracted from PBMCs served as the sequencing template. The data also belong to a second study, concerning T cells in Graves' hyperthyroidism and ophthalmopathy. Per that study: Expanded thyroid clonotypes (above 0.001) were mostly also found in blood.

The chain employs TRBV3-1 and TRBJ2-2; D is perhaps TRBD1 (5 bases). The specimen was peripheral blood mononuclear cells (PBMCs), collected at new diagnosis, from a patient treated with antithyroid drugs. The sequence came from a man aged 35 to 55 with Graves disease. CDR3 DNA: TGTGCCAGCAGCCAAGTGGTAGGGGCGAACACCGGGGAGCTGTTTTTT. Amino acids: CASSQVVGANTGELFF.